Each of the 26 T cell receptor beta chains below was sequenced from the same sample in a study of shared clonotypes between healthy human individuals. The protocol was immunoSEQ multiplex PCR, while the TCRdb copy is restricted to in-frame clones and leaves out a portion. The top ten hold more than 0.95% of the sample, which has around 2,000,000 clones, roughly 94% seen once. Naive-designated CD8 cells lacked CD45RO, were positively enriched for CCR7, and omitted terminally differentiated effector memory CD45RA+ cells. The source material was naive CD8+ T cells sorted from blood. These receptors were obtained from a man aged 18 to 29 in good health.

In this sample, this clone turned up once. This chain joins TRBV5-6 and TRBJ1-2, with 7 bases aligning to TRBD1. V dropped 4 bases and J dropped 6; count of bases not matched to a gene: 3. Germline V CDR1 and CDR2: SGHDT, YYEEEE. This CDR3 contains 12 residues. CDR3 protein: CASSPQGDGYTF. CDR3 coding DNA: TGTGCCAGCAGCCCCCAGGGGGATGGCTACACCTTC. Full variable domain (outside the CDR3, taken from reference TRBV5-6 and TRBJ1-2): DAGVTQSPTHLIKTRGQQVTLRCSPKSGHDTVSWYQQALGQGPQFIFQYYEEEERQRGNFPDRFSGHQFPNYSSELNVNALLLGDSALYLCASSPQGDGYTFGSGTRLTVV.

A word on this clone: Additional DNA sequences in this sample encode the identical CDR3. The chain employs TRBV4-1 and TRBJ1-1; D uncertain. The CDR3 sequence is 13 residues long. Germline CDR1 reads MGHRA; CDR2 reads YSYEKL. The V gene lost 1 base and the J gene lost 4 bases, with 7 bases spanning the gap. The chain's CDR3 is CASSQVGGTEAFF. CDR3 in DNA: TGCGCCAGCAGCCAAGTGGGCGGCACTGAAGCTTTCTTT.

The chain joins TRBV23-1 to TRBJ1-3, with D tentatively TRBD1 (6 bases). TRBV23-1 is known as an ORF, though its function is uncertain. Trimming took 0 bases from V and 4 from J, leaving 10 bases between them. There are 15 residues in the CDR3. The DNA of the CDR3 is TGCGCCAGCAGTCAATCGGGGGGGCGCGGAAACACCATATATTTT. Its translation: CASSQSGGRGNTIYF.

This chain links TRBV2 with TRBJ1-4, with unresolved D. CDR3 length: 14 residues. In germline, CDR1 is SNHLY, CDR2 FYNNEI. Trimming shortened V by 2 bases and J by 6 bases, and 10 bases separated the two germline ends. CDR3: CASSEKGEYEKLFF. CDR3 DNA: TGTGCCAGCAGTGAAAAGGGAGAGTATGAAAAACTGTTTTTT.

The chain is built from TRBV19 and TRBJ2-7, with a possible D match to TRBD1 (5 bases). The V and J ends lost 3 bases and 3 bases respectively, with 9 bases between them. The CDR3 loop spans 13 amino acids. The germline gives CDR1 LNHDA, CDR2 SQIVND (reference sequence). CDR3 region: CASSMDNFYEQYF. Here the CDR3 DNA reads TGTGCCAGTAGTATGGACAATTTCTACGAGCAGTACTTC. Looking up the rest from reference TRBV19 and TRBJ2-7 gives the full variable domain: DGGITQSPKYLFRKEGQNVTLSCEQNLNHDAMYWYRQDPGQGLRLIYYSQIVNDFQKGDIAEGYSVSREKKESFPLTVTSAQKNPTAFYLCASSMDNFYEQYFGPGTRLTVT.

The chain couples TRBV7-6 to TRBJ1-2, with D possibly TRBD1 on 5 matching bases. The ends were cut back, 2 bases at V and 4 bases at J, with 17 bases in the middle. The CDR3 loop spans 16 amino acids. Germline V lookup: CDR1 SGHVS, CDR2 FNYEAQ. This CDR3 is CASSLYSAGLGYGYTF. The DNA for the CDR3 is TGTGCCAGCAGCTTATATTCCGCAGGGCTAGGCTATGGCTACACCTTC.

For the CDR3, the DNA is TGTGCCAGCAGTGATTCGGACGGCACAGATACGCAGTATTTT. Translation gives CASSDSDGTDTQYF. The chain carries TRBV2 and TRBJ2-3; no firm D call. V was cut by 3 bases and J by 1 base, with 8 bases left in between. From germline, CDR1 is SNHLY and CDR2 FYNNEI. This CDR3 spans 14 amino acids.

As for this clone: Other nucleotide sequences in the sample specify the same CDR3. The chain joins TRBV27 to TRBJ2-1; unclear D gene. This CDR3 contains 13 residues. The germline V and J ends were trimmed by 8 bases and 0 bases, with 8 bases remaining between them. Germline V gives CDR1 MNHEY, CDR2 SMNVEV (reference sequence). CDR3 DNA sequence: TGTGCCAGCGGGCTTAGCTCCTACAATGAGCAGTTCTTC. Translated: CASGLSSYNEQFF.

This chain uses TRBV7-3 with TRBJ2-3; D perhaps matches TRBD1 (5 bases). V shed 4 bases and J shed 4 bases, with 12 bases lying between them. The length of the CDR3 is 14 residues. Germline-derived CDR1 and CDR2 are SGHTA and FQGTGA. CDR3 residues: CASSSIGAADTQYF. CDR3 DNA: TGTGCCAGCAGCTCCATTGGGGCGGCAGATACGCAGTATTTT. Drawing the rest from reference TRBV7-3 and TRBJ2-3, the complete variable domain is GAGVSQTPSNKVTEKGKYVELRCDPISGHTALYWYRQSLGQGPEFLIYFQGTGAADDSGLPNDRFFAVRPEGSVSTLKIQRTERGDSAVYLCASSSIGAADTQYFGPGTRLTVL.

Concerning this clone itself: The missing conserved phenylalanine or tryptophan at the end of this CDR3 makes a read error likely. Because the CDR3's place on the DNA is in doubt, the DNA is left out and the CDR3 is given as listed by TCRdb. The gene calls are TRBV11-2 and TRBJ2-7; the D segment call TRBD1 is taken from the table without a DNA check. The CDR3 extends over 11 residues, inclusive of both ends. Germline V gene data show CDR1 as SGHAT and CDR2 as FQNNGV. The CDR3 here is CASSPHRGVLI.

For this clone: The junction shows a germline mismatch at one end, possibly a read error. The rearrangement uses TRBV7-7 and TRBJ2-7; 8 nucleotides line up with TRBD1. Germline loops: CDR1 SSHAT, CDR2 FNYEAQ (reference sequence). This CDR3 contains 14 residues. The CDR3 DNA reads as TGTGCTAGCAGCCCCACGCGGACAGGGAACGAGCAGTACTTC. It specifies CASSPTRTGNEQYF.

This chain uses TRBV7-9 with TRBJ2-5, with 8 nucleotides matching TRBD1. This CDR3 contains 14 residues. Germline-derived CDR1 and CDR2 are SEHNR and FQNEAQ (reference sequence). V was clipped by 11 bases and J by 4 bases; unmatched bases: 12. CDR3 in amino acids: CAGVGQGGRETQYF. The CDR3 nucleotides read TGTGCCGGCGTCGGACAGGGCGGTCGAGAGACCCAGTACTTC.

The J gene is TRBJ2-2, the V gene TRBV10-3, with TRBD1 matching over 7 bases. This CDR3 region has 16 residues. J was trimmed by 7 bases and V by 3 bases; bases with no gene match: 11. Germline V gives CDR1 ENHRY, CDR2 SYGVKD. This CDR3 reads CAISETYTGVGGELFF. CDR3 nucleotide sequence: TGTGCCATCAGTGAAACGTATACAGGGGTCGGCGGGGAGCTGTTTTTT.

The chain employs TRBV9 and TRBJ1-2; D uncertain. The CDR3 has 10 amino acids. The V end was cut by 7 bases, the J end by 8 bases, with 9 bases between. Germline V gene lookup returns CDR1 SGDLS and CDR2 YYNGEE. This chain's CDR3 is CASGDKGYTF. The CDR3 DNA sequence: TGTGCCAGCGGGGATAAGGGCTACACCTTC.

The genes are TRBV7-2 and TRBJ2-1; 7 bases match TRBD2. The V gene end was trimmed by 8 bases and the J gene end by 0 bases; junction bases not matched to a gene: 4. The CDR3 is made up of 14 amino acids. Per germline, CDR1 SGHTA and CDR2 FQGNSA. The chain's CDR3 is CASLRESSYNEQFF. CDR3 sequence (DNA): TGTGCCAGCCTGCGGGAGAGCTCCTACAATGAGCAGTTCTTC.

This chain uses TRBV4-3 with TRBJ2-7, with D hard to call. CDR3 size: 14 residues. V lost 0 bases to trimming and J lost 6 bases, with 12 bases between them. The germline CDR1 and CDR2 sequences are LGHNA and YSLEER. This CDR3 reads CASSQDYSISEQYF. CDR3 DNA sequence: TGCGCCAGCAGCCAAGATTACAGTATTTCCGAGCAGTACTTC.

The chain is built from TRBV28 and TRBJ2-3; D is perhaps TRBD1 (6 bases). Germline CDR1 is MDHEN and CDR2 is SYDVKM. Trimming removed 2 bases at V and 0 bases at J, with 15 bases between. The CDR3 length is 17 residues. Here the CDR3 reads CASSLGRQERSTDTQYF. The CDR3 DNA reads TGTGCCAGCAGTTTAGGGAGACAGGAGAGGAGCACAGATACGCAGTATTTT.

This sequence joins TRBV7-9 and TRBJ1-1, with D perhaps TRBD1 (5 bases). CDR3 length: 13 residues. Trimming removed 5 bases at V and 6 bases at J, with 13 bases between. Germline CDR1 SEHNR, CDR2 FQNEAQ (reference sequence). CDR3 DNA sequence: TGTGCCAGCAGCGCACCGGGGCTCCCTGAAGCTTTCTTT. The encoded protein is CASSAPGLPEAFF.

The chain links TRBV7-6 to TRBJ2-7; 8 positions agree with TRBD2. V lost 3 bases and J lost 0; bases outside the gene matches: 1. The CDR3 length is 14 residues. CDR1 and CDR2 (germline): SGHVS, FNYEAQ. The CDR3 region has the DNA TGTGCCAGCAGCTTCGGGACTAGCTCCTACGAGCAGTACTTC. Amino acids: CASSFGTSSYEQYF.

J is TRBJ2-7 and V is TRBV5-4, with 7 positions matching TRBD1. Looked up from germline, CDR1 is SGHNT and CDR2 is YYREEE (reference sequence). This CDR3 contains 16 residues. V was pared by 0 bases and J by 0 bases, with 6 bases of the junction left unmatched. CDR3 in DNA: TGTGCCAGCAGCTTGGAAGGGACAGCAAACTCCTACGAGCAGTACTTC. Amino acids: CASSLEGTANSYEQYF.

The CDR3 loop reads CASSLWSLGNTEAFF. In DNA form, the CDR3 reads TGTGCCAGCAGCTTATGGTCTTTAGGGAACACTGAAGCTTTCTTT. This chain joins TRBV7-6 and TRBJ1-1; the D is unclear. Germline CDR1 is SGHVS and CDR2 is FNYEAQ. Trimming left V 2 bases short and J 1 base short, with 11 bases between. The CDR3 is 15 amino acids.

The chain links TRBV12-1 to TRBJ1-5; the table's D gene call, TRBD1, was not cross checked with the DNA. TRBV12-1 is recorded as a pseudogene. This CDR3 is built from 13 residues. CDR3 amino acids: CASSLQVNQPQHF. In DNA form, the CDR3 reads TGTGCCAGCAGCTTACAGGTTAATCAGCCCCAGCATTTT.

About this clone: The sample has other DNA sequences that encode this CDR3 too. CDR3 nucleotides: TGTGCCAGCAGCCCTGGGACCTCCTACGAGCAGTACTTC. It encodes CASSPGTSYEQYF. The chain recombines TRBV7-8 with TRBJ2-7; D could derive from TRBD1 or TRBD2 (5 bases each). Germline values: CDR1 SGHVS, CDR2 FQNEAQ. V lost 5 bases and J lost 0, with 8 bases in between. There are 13 residues in the CDR3.

The CDR3 protein is CASSDPDSQETQYF. In nucleotides, the CDR3 is TGTGCCAGCAGTGACCCAGACAGCCAAGAGACCCAGTACTTC. The chain carries TRBV2 and TRBJ2-5; tentative D call: TRBD1 (5 bases). The CDR3 totals 14 residues. Looked up from germline, CDR1 is SNHLY and CDR2 is FYNNEI. Trimming shortened V by 3 bases and J by 1 base, and 9 bases separated the two germline ends.

This chain joins TRBV2 and TRBJ2-3; D perhaps matches TRBD2 (6 bases). Deletions cut 1 base from V and 2 bases from J, with 13 bases between. This CDR3 has 16 amino acids. Germline CDR1 is SNHLY and CDR2 is FYNNEI. CDR3 sequence: CASSEGAEGATDTQYF. The CDR3 bases are TGTGCCAGCAGTGAAGGGGCGGAGGGAGCCACAGATACGCAGTATTTT.

This sequence joins TRBV5-1 and TRBJ2-1; D call uncertain. V gave up 3 bases and J gave up 6 bases, with 16 bases separating them. This CDR3 comprises 15 residues. CDR1 and CDR2 (germline): SGHRS, YFSETQ. DNA for the CDR3: TGCGCCAGCAGCTCCGGTGAAAGTGTTACCAATGAGCAGTTCTTC. Its translation: CASSSGESVTNEQFF.